The T cell receptor beta chain under discussion was sequenced for a study of blood T cell repertoires in COVID-19. Turning to the study itself: Acute and convalescent COVID-19 specimens originated in the United States, Italy and Spain. From T cells, B-cell-depleted T cells, or PBMCs came the material, which was cDNA or gDNA.

In the authors' methods: Amplifying reference gene primers gave estimates of nucleated cell counts. This table comes from immunoSEQ multiplex PCR, and its TCRdb copy is limited to in-frame clones, with some not included. The DNA gave D and trimming, while V, J and clone size come from that table. Of some 270,000 clones listed, more than 75% were seen once; the top ten hold about 8.6%. The CDR3 is 12 amino acids. V lost 6 bases and J lost 5, with 9 bases in between. The sequenced sample was peripheral blood. This TCR was recovered from a man aged 35-49 years with active or convalescent COVID-19. V gene TRBV12-3 or TRBV12-4 combines with J gene TRBJ2-3, with D unclear. In nucleotides, the CDR3 is TGTGCCAGCAGCCACCGCAGAGATACGCAGTATTTT. Amino acid sequence: CASSHRRDTQYF.